These 16 T cell receptor beta chains share one sample of origin, sequenced in a study of cytomegalovirus exposure and HLA in healthy donors. The PCR had 60 Vbeta and 13 Jbeta primers. The table came from immunoSEQ multiplex PCR; TCRdb's copy has only in-frame clones and leaves some out. The sample has roughly 150,000 clones; more than 65% are singletons. The sample was PBMCs. All receptors come from a young man in good health and CMV-seropositive.

This clone was observed a few times. The chain joins TRBV15 to TRBJ2-1; D may be TRBD2 (5 bases). V dropped 3 bases and J dropped 2 bases, with 8 bases sitting between them. Germline assignment: CDR1 LNHNV and CDR2 YYDKDF (reference sequence). The CDR3 totals 14 residues. The CDR3 DNA sequence: TGTGCCACCAGCAGTTCCGGGACCTACAATGAGCAGTTCTTC. Amino acids: CATSSSGTYNEQFF.

V usage is TRBV7-8 and J usage is TRBJ2-7; TRBD2 matches 7 bases. With V trimmed by 3 bases and J by 2 bases, 4 bases remained unmatched. CDR3 length: 14 residues. CDR1 and CDR2 (germline): SGHVS, FQNEAQ. The chain's CDR3 is CASSLVGRAYEQYF. In DNA form, the CDR3 reads TGTGCCAGCAGCTTGGTAGGGAGGGCCTACGAGCAGTACTTC.

This sequence joins TRBV7-6 and TRBJ2-6; TRBD1 agrees at 9 bases. Losses at the gene ends were 3 bases for V and 4 bases for J; bases not matched to a gene: 13. The CDR3 is made up of 19 amino acids. CDR1 and CDR2 from the germline V gene are SGHVS and FNYEAQ. CDR3 sequence reads: CASSLGPRQGVWGANVLTF. CDR3 DNA sequence: TGTGCCAGCAGCTTGGGCCCCCGACAGGGGGTATGGGGGGCCAACGTCCTGACTTTC.

For this clone: No conserved phenylalanine or tryptophan is present at the end of the CDR3, so a read error is the likely explanation. The chain links TRBV19 to TRBJ1-6; a possible D gene is TRBD1 (6 bases). V was trimmed by 9 bases and J by 4 bases, leaving 16 bases between them. The CDR3 length is 15 residues. Per the germline V gene, CDR1 is LNHDA and CDR2 is SQIVND (reference sequence). CDR3 in DNA: TGTGCCAGCGGGATGACGGGACATTATAATTCACCCCTCCACCTT. Translating gives CASGMTGHYNSPLHL.

This clone has just a few counts. The J gene is TRBJ1-2, the V gene TRBV27, with D unresolved. CDR1 and CDR2 (germline): MNHEY, SMNVEV (reference sequence). V was shortened by 6 bases and J by 4 bases, with 12 bases between the two germline ends. The CDR3 runs to 13 residues. In DNA form, the CDR3 reads TGTGCCAGCAGCCAGACGGGGATCTATGGCTACACCTTC. Protein product: CASSQTGIYGYTF.

The rearrangement links TRBV15 to TRBJ1-3, with D maybe TRBD1 (5 bases). The CDR3 covers 16 residues. Trimming cost V 0 bases and J 2 bases, with 11 bases left between them. CDR1 is LNHNV and CDR2 is YYDKDF in the germline V gene (reference sequence). In DNA form, the CDR3 reads TGTGCCACCAGCAGAGATCTGGGGGGACCTGGAAACACCATATATTTT. As protein: CATSRDLGGPGNTIYF.

This clone was seen once. The J gene is TRBJ1-1, the V gene TRBV27; no clear D. CDR1 is MNHEY and CDR2 is SMNVEV in the germline V gene (reference sequence). This CDR3 region has 15 residues. V lost 2 bases and J 3 bases, leaving 13 bases between the germline ends. CDR3 nucleotides: TGTGCCAGCAGTTTAGGGAGGCAGAGCTACACTGAAGCTTTCTTT. As protein: CASSLGRQSYTEAFF.

V usage is TRBV4-3 and J usage is TRBJ1-1; 7 bases agree with TRBD1. Trimming at V came to 0 bases and at J to 1 base, leaving 5 bases not matched to a gene. This CDR3 has 16 residues. CDR1 is LGHNA, CDR2 YSLEER, per germline. This CDR3 reads CASSQDSGTANTEAFF. The CDR3 DNA is TGCGCCAGCAGCCAAGATTCTGGGACAGCGAACACTGAAGCTTTCTTT.

The V gene is TRBV5-3, the J gene TRBJ1-2; D is unresolved. TRBV5-3 falls under the ORF class, with uncertain function. This CDR3 is built from 14 residues. Trimming stripped 5 bases from V and 6 bases from J, with 17 bases between. The CDR3 reads CARRPAGDPDGYTF. The CDR3 nucleotides read TGTGCCAGAAGACCTGCGGGCGATCCGGATGGCTACACCTTC.

The J gene is TRBJ1-2, the V gene TRBV29-1; D might be TRBD1 (6 bases). V lost 5 bases and J lost 0, with 10 bases in between. CDR1 and CDR2 (germline): SQVTM, ANQGSEA. This CDR3 is built from 13 residues. Written as DNA, the CDR3 is TGCAGCGTTAGGACAGAATCTAACTATGGCTACACCTTC. Amino acids: CSVRTESNYGYTF.

The genes are TRBV5-4 and TRBJ1-3, with TRBD1 as a possible D gene (6 bases). V gave up 5 bases and J gave up 4 bases, with 10 bases separating them. Germline-derived CDR1 and CDR2 are SGHNT and YYREEE (reference sequence). The CDR3 has 13 residues. The CDR3 region is CASRETGGNTIYF. The CDR3 DNA is TGTGCCAGCAGAGAAACAGGGGGAAACACCATATATTTT.

The chain has TRBV5-4 and TRBJ2-6; 11 positions agree with TRBD2. There are 17 residues in the CDR3. V was pared by 6 bases and J by 2 bases, with 7 bases of the junction left unmatched. CDR1 SGHNT and CDR2 YYREEE come from the germline V gene (reference sequence). CDR3 DNA: TGTGCCAGCACCTTCCTAGCGGGAGGCGCTGGGGCCAACGTCCTGACTTTC. The encoded protein is CASTFLAGGAGANVLTF.

The V and J genes are TRBV28 and TRBJ1-2; D ambiguous. Germline loops: CDR1 MDHEN, CDR2 SYDVKM. The CDR3 is 14 amino acids. The germline V and J ends were trimmed by 8 bases and 2 bases, with 15 bases remaining between them. CDR3 nucleotide sequence: TGTGCCAGCCTAGTGCCTGGACTGAACTATGGCTACACCTTC. This gives the protein CASLVPGLNYGYTF.

As concerns this clone: Mismatch with germline at one junction end may stem from a read error. J is TRBJ2-1 and V is TRBV4-1, with D perhaps matching TRBD2 (6 bases). The CDR3 contains 14 residues. The germline V gene has CDR1 MGHRA and CDR2 YSYEKL. The CDR3: CASSRGREDNGQFF. The CDR3 nucleotides are TGCGCCAGCAGCCGGGGCAGGGAGGACAATGGGCAGTTCTTC.

This clone was counted many times. Other DNA sequences of this sample code for an identical CDR3. This chain links TRBV7-3 with TRBJ2-2; no clear D. Trimming removed 4 bases at V and 3 bases at J, with 3 bases between. The CDR3 has 12 amino acids. Germline CDR1 SGHTA, CDR2 FQGTGA. In nucleotides, the CDR3 is TGTGCCAGCAGCTCGGACACCGGGGAGCTGTTTTTT. This gives the protein CASSSDTGELFF.

This sequence joins TRBV7-2 and TRBJ1-5, with D perhaps TRBD1 (5 bases). This CDR3 spans 15 amino acids. Between the trimmed V and J ends, which lost 7 bases and 5 bases, there was a span of 18 bases. In germline, CDR1 is SGHTA, CDR2 FQGNSA. CDR3 sequence reads: CASTWGGSGDQPQHF. The CDR3 DNA sequence: TGTGCCAGCACCTGGGGGGGATCAGGCGATCAGCCCCAGCATTTT.